This T cell receptor beta chain stems from a study of blood T cell repertoires in COVID-19. Background on the study: The origin of the acute and convalescent COVID-19 samples was the United States, Italy and Spain. In each case, the material was cDNA or gDNA derived from T cells, B-cell-depleted T cells, or PBMCs.

The V gene end was trimmed by 6 bases and the J gene end by 3 bases; junction bases not matched to a gene: 5. Germline V gene sequence: CDR1 LNHDA, CDR2 SQIVND (reference sequence). This CDR3 contains 14 residues. Clones were sequenced by immunoSEQ multiplex PCR, and TCRdb holds only the in-frame ones, with some missing. This sample yields around 39,000 clones, of which roughly 78% are seen a single time; 13% to 15% belongs to the top ten. This chain connects TRBV19 to TRBJ1-5, with 7 bases fitting TRBD1. The sample comprised peripheral blood. This receptor was obtained from a woman between 65 and 79 years old with acute or convalescent COVID-19. The CDR3 region is CASRMGQPNQPQHF. Here the CDR3 DNA reads TGTGCCAGTAGGATGGGACAGCCCAATCAGCCCCAGCATTTT.